This TCR beta chain stems from a study of early T cells in non-severe SARS-CoV-2 infection (dated by TCRdb to 2020 to 2022). With respect to the entire study: Because TCR sequencing relied on bulk RNA taken from unsorted whole blood, pairing of alpha and beta chains was not possible. What the authors observed across the whole study: VDJdb matching was skewed toward anti-spike CD8 responses, so virus-specific expansions were likely underestimated and private and CD4 specificities were missed.

Turning to this clonotype: Its antigen is still unknown. Base qualities are not at hand, and no much larger clone is one base apart.

Via the germline V gene, CDR1 is MDHEN and CDR2 SYDVKM. From the cysteine through the phenylalanine, the CDR3 covers 12 amino acids. Only the CDR3 region is kept as DNA, spanning 36 bases read in frame from base 1. A distance of 15 bases separates the germline ends of V and J, which lose 7 bases and 14 bases respectively. Libraries came from 5' RACE. Reads for this sample came from a NextSeq 500. To correct for sequencing error and PCR bias, the TCR library protocol tagged individual cDNA molecules with unique molecular identifiers. Both TCR alpha and beta chains were sequenced, and tight co-correlation was observed between alpha and beta sequence abundances in each sample. The study's own analysis went as follows. Decombinator V4 was used to perform V gene, J gene and CDR3 annotation of TCR sequences. TCRs were defined as expanded if a significant change between any two time points was detected under a Poisson model with p below 0.0001. TCR abundances were normalised to the total number of TCRs sequenced per sample and were expressed as counts per million. TRAV1-2 paired with TRAJ12, TRAJ20 or TRAJ33 defined MAIT TCRs, while TRAV10 paired with TRAJ18 defined iNKT TCRs. A search of VDJdb, accessed on 1 November 2021, was run for TCRs annotated to CMV, EBV and SARS-CoV-2, with TCRs annotated for multiple antigens excluded. TCRdb reworked the public reads: Q25 trimming with fastp, MiXCR clone assembly, productive beta chains retained. For every CDR3 protein sequence, its rows merge into one entry that carries the most common genes and DNA. TCRdb, not the original authors, processed these V and J calls. For this sample the table gives under 85,000 distinct CDR3 sequences, of which 9.5% were detected only once. Less than 6.5% of the sample rests with the top ten.

Set within a cohort of healthcare workers in London, UK, this nested case-control study involved weekly PCR testing of nasopharyngeal swabs along with blood sampling. Between 23 and 31 March 2020, the week of the UK lockdown, healthcare workers were enrolled and then followed up weekly for as long as 16 weeks. The receptor chain draws on TRBV28 and TRBJ1-6, with no reliable assignment of the D segment. This TCR was sampled from an adult who was a healthcare worker with PCR-confirmed SARS-CoV-2 infection or an uninfected control (not recorded which). The source material was whole blood. The DNA sequence follows: TGTGCCAGCACTGCACCGGATATATCCCTCCACTTT. Translated, it reads CASTAPDISLHF.